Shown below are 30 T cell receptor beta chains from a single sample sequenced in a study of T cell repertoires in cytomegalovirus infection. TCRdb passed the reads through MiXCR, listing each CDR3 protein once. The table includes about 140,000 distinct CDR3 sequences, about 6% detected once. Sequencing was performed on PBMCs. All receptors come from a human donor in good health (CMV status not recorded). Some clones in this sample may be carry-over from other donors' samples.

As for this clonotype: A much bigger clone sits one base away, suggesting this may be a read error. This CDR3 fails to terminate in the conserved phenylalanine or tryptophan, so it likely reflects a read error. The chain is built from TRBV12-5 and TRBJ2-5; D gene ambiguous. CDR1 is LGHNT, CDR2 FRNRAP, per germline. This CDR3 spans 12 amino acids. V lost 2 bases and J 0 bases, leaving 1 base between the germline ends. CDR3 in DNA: TGTGCTAGTGGTTTGCACCAAGAGACCCAGTACTTA. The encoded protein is CASGLHQETQYL.

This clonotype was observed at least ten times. CDR3 nucleotide sequence: TGTGCCAGCAGCTTAAGGGGACTAGCGGGGACAGATACGCAGTATTTT. It translates to CASSLRGLAGTDTQYF. The rearrangement uses TRBV7-3 and TRBJ2-3, with 13 bases fitting TRBD2. This CDR3 contains 16 residues. V lost 1 base and J lost 3; bases outside the gene matches: 1. Germline CDR1 reads SGHTA; CDR2 reads FQGTGA.

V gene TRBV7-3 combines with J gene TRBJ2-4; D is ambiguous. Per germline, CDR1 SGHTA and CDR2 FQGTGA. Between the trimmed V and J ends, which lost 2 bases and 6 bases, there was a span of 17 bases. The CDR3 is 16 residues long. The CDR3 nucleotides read TGTGCCAGCAGCTTAGAATCTTTTGAGTTACCAAACATTCAGTACTTC. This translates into CASSLESFELPNIQYF.

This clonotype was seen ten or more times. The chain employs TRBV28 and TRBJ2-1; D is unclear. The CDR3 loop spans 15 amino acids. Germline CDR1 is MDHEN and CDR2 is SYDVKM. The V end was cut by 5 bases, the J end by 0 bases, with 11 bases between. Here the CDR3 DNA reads TGTGCCAGCAGTCTGACACTTAGCTCCTACAATGAGCAGTTCTTC. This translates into CASSLTLSSYNEQFF.

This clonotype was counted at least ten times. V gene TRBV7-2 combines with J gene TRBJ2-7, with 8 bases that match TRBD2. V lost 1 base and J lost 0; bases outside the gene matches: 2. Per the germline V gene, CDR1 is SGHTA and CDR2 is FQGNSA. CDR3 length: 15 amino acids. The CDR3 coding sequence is TGTGCCAGCAGCTTAGAGCGGGGGAACTCCTACGAGCAGTACTTC. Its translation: CASSLERGNSYEQYF.

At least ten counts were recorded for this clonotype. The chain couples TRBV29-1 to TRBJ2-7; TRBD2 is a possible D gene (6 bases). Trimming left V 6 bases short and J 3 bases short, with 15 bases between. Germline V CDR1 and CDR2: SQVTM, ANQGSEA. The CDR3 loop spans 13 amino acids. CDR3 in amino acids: CSVRGVGGYEQYF. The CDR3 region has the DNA TGCAGCGTGCGCGGGGTTGGAGGCTACGAGCAGTACTTC.

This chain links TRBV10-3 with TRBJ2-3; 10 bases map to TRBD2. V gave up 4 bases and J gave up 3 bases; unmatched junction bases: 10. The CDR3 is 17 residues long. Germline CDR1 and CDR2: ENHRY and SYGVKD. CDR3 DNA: TGTGCCATCAGTGCCTCGCTTGGGACTAGCGAAACAGATACGCAGTATTTT. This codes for CAISASLGTSETDTQYF.

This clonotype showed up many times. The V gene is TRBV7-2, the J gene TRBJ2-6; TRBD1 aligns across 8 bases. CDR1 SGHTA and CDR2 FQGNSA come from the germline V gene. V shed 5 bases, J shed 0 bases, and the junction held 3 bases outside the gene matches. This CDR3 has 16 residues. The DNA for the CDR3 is TGTGCCAGCAGCCGGGACAGGACCTCTGGGGCCAACGTCCTGACTTTC. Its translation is CASSRDRTSGANVLTF.

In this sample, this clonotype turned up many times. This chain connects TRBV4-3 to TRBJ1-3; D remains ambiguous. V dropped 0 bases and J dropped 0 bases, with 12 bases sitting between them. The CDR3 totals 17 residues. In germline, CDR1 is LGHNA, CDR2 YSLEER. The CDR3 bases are TGCGCCAGCAGCCAAGACAGTACGGGCATCTCTGGAAACACCATATATTTT. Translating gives CASSQDSTGISGNTIYF.

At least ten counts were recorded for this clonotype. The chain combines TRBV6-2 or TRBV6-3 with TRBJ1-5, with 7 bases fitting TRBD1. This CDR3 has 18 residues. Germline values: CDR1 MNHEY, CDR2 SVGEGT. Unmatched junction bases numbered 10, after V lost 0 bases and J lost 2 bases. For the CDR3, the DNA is TGTGCCAGCAGTTACTCGAACCCAGGGGGTCGGGGCAATCAGCCCCAGCATTTT. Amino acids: CASSYSNPGGRGNQPQHF.

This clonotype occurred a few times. CDR3 DNA: TGTGCCAGCAGTTATACAGGGGACACTGAAGCTTTCTTT. Translation: CASSYTGDTEAFF. The chain has TRBV6-2 or TRBV6-3 and TRBJ1-1; TRBD1 aligns across 7 bases. Germline loops: CDR1 MNHEY, CDR2 SVGEGT. V was clipped by 3 bases and J by 3 bases; unmatched bases: 1. The length of the CDR3 is 13 residues.

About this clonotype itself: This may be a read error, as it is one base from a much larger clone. CDR3 in DNA: TGTGCCGTTCCCGGGACAGGGGCCTTCGAGCAGTACTTC. Protein sequence: CAVPGTGAFEQYF. The chain has TRBV7-9 and TRBJ2-7; 10 bases are a match to TRBD1. The CDR3 consists of 13 residues. The trim removed 11 bases at V and 6 bases at J, leaving 10 bases unmatched. Germline CDR1 and CDR2: SEHNR and FQNEAQ (reference sequence).

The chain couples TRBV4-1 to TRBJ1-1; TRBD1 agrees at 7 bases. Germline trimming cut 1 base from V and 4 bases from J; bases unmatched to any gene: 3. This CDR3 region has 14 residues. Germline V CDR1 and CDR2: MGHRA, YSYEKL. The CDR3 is CASSQGRGSTEAFF. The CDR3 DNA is TGCGCCAGCAGCCAAGGCAGGGGGTCCACTGAAGCTTTCTTT.

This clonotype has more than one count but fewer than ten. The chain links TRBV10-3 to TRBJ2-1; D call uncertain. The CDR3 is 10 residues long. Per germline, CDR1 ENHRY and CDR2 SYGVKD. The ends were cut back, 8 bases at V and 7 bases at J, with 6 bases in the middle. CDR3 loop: CAIGLNEQFF. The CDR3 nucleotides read TGTGCCATCGGGTTGAATGAGCAGTTCTTC.

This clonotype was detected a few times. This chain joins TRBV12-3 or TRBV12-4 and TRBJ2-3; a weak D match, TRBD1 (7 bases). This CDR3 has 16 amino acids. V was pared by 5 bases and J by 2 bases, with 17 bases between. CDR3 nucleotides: TGTGCCAGCAGTCTTGGGGCGGGACAGCACACAGATACGCAGTATTTT. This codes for CASSLGAGQHTDTQYF.

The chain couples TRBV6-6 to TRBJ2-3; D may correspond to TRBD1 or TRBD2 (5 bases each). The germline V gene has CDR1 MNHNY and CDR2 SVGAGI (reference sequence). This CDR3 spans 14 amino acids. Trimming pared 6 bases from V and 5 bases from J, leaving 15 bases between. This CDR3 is CASRRPGPKDTQYF. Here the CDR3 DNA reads TGTGCCAGCAGGCGCCCGGGACCGAAAGATACGCAGTATTTT.

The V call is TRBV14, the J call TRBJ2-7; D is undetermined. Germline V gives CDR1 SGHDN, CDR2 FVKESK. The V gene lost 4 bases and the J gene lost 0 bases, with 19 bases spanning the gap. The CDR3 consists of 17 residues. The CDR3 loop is CASSPRPERPSSYEQYF. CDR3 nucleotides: TGTGCCAGCAGCCCCCGCCCCGAACGCCCTTCCTCCTACGAGCAGTACTTC.

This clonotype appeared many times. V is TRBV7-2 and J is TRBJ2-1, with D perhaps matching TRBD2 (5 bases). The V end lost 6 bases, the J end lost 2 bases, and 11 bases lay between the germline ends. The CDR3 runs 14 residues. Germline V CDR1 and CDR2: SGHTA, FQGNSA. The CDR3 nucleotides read TGTGCCAGCAGTCAAGCCGGGGCCTACAATGAGCAGTTCTTC. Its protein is CASSQAGAYNEQFF.

The chain's CDR3 is CATPFGQSRVENNEQFF. The DNA of the CDR3 is TGTGCCACCCCCTTTGGGCAGAGCCGCGTAGAAAACAATGAGCAGTTCTTC. This chain uses TRBV5-8 with TRBJ2-1, with unresolved D. The CDR3 contains 17 residues. Trimming cost V 9 bases and J 5 bases, with 27 bases left between them. CDR1 is SGHTS and CDR2 is YDEGEE in the germline V gene.

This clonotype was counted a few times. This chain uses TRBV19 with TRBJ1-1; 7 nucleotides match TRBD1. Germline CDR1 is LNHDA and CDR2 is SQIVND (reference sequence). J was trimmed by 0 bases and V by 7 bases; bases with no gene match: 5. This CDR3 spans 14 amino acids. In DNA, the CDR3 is TGTGCCAGTAAGGAGGGGGCGGTGAACACTGAAGCTTTCTTT. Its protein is CASKEGAVNTEAFF. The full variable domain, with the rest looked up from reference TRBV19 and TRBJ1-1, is DGGITQSPKYLFRKEGQNVTLSCEQNLNHDAMYWYRQDPGQGLRLIYYSQIVNDFQKGDIAEGYSVSREKKESFPLTVTSAQKNPTAFYLCASKEGAVNTEAFFGQGTRLTVV.

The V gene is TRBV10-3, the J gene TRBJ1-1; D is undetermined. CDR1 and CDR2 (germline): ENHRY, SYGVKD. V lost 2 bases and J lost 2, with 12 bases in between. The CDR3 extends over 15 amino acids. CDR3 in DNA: TGTGCCATCAGTGAGGGTCGGAGACCCAACACTGAAGCTTTCTTT. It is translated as CAISEGRRPNTEAFF.

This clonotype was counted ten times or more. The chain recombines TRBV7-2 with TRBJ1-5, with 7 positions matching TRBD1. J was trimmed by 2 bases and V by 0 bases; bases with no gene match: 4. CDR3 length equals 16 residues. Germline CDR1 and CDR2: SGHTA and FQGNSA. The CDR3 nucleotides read TGTGCCAGCAGCTTAGCACAGGGGTTACGCAATCAGCCCCAGCATTTT. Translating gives CASSLAQGLRNQPQHF.

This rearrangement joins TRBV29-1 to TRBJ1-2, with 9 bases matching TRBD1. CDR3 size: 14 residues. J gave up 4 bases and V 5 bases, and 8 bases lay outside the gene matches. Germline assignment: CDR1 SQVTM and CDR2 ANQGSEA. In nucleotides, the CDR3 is TGCAGCGTTCCGGGACAGGGCTACGGCTATGGCTACACCTTC. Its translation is CSVPGQGYGYGYTF.

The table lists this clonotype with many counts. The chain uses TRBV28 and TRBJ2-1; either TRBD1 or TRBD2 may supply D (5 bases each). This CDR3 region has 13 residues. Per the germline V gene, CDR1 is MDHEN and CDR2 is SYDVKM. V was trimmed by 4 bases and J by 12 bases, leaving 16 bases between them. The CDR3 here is CASSSSGTSGQFF. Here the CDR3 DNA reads TGTGCCAGCAGTTCATCCGGGACCTCAGGGCAGTTCTTC.

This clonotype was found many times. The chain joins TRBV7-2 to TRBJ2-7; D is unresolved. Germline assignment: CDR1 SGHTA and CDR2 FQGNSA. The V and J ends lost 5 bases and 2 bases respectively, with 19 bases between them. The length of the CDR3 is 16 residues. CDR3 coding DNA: TGTGCCAGCAGCCGGTCGGGTGGCTCCATTCCCTACGAGCAGTACTTC. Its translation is CASSRSGGSIPYEQYF.

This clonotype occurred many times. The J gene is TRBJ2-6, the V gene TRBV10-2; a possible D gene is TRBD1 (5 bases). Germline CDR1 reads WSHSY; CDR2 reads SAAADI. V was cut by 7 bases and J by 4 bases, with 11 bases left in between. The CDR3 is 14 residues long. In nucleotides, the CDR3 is TGCGCCAGCACCTCAGGGTCAGGGGCCAACGTCCTGACTTTC. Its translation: CASTSGSGANVLTF.

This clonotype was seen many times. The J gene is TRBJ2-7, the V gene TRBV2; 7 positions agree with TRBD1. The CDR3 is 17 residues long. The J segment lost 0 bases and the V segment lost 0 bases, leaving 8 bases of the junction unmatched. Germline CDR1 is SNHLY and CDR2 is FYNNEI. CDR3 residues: CASSEALQGVLSYEQYF. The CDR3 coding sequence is TGTGCCAGCAGTGAAGCGCTTCAGGGGGTCCTCTCCTACGAGCAGTACTTC.

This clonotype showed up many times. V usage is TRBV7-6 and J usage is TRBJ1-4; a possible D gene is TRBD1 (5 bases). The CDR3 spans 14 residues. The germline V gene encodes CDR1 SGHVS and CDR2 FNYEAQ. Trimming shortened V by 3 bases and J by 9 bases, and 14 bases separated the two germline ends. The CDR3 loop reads CASSLSGTAQKLFF. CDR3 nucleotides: TGTGCCAGCAGCTTGTCCGGGACCGCCCAAAAACTGTTTTTT.

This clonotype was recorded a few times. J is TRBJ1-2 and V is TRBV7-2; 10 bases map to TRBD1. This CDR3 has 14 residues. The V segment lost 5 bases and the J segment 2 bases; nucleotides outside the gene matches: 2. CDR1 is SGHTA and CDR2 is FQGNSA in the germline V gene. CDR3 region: CASSGQGVNYGYTF. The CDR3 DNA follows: TGTGCCAGCAGCGGACAGGGGGTGAACTATGGCTACACCTTC.

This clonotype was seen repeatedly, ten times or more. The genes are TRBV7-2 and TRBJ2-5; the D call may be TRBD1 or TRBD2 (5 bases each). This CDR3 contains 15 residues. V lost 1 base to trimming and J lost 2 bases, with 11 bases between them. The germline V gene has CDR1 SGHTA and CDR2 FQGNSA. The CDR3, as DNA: TGTGCCAGCAGCTTAGGACGGGGCAGACAAGAGACCCAGTACTTC. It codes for CASSLGRGRQETQYF.